This TCR beta chain originates from a study of T-cell memory formation after mild COVID-19 (dated by TCRdb to the early 2020s). As for the study more broadly: Most TCR sequence clusters were specific to one of the two donors. Longitudinal TCRalpha and TCRbeta repertoire sequencing tracked T-cell clones expanding and contracting after mild COVID-19 in two donors. Two young, previously healthy adult volunteers made up the cohort, one male and one female.

Overall study outcomes, separate from this receptor: Some responding clones were detected in pre-infection memory, suggesting pre-existing cross-reactive memory T cells joined the SARS-CoV-2 response. The second-wave clones that peaked on day 37 were not confirmed to be SARS-CoV-2 specific. Contracting CD4+ clones were found mainly in CM and EM memory subsets, while CD8+ clones were enriched in EMRA. Balanced CD4/CD8 phenotypes were observed for clones contracting from day 15 to 85, whereas a bias towards CD4+ was observed for a second wave of clones expanding from day 15 to 37. The study covered only a couple of mild cases, and larger cohorts including severe cases with pre-infection samples were considered necessary.

Ficoll-Paque density gradient centrifugation was the method used to isolate PBMCs. Deletion took 4 bases off V and 5 bases off J, with a span of 17 bases between the germline ends. Looking up the germline V gene (reference sequence) yields CDR1 LNHDA and CDR2 SQIVND. From its cysteine to its phenylalanine, the CDR3 spans 15 amino acids. The sequence is cut down to CDR3 DNA, 45 bases in frame from base 1. This clonotype was seen just once. Its antigen remains undetermined. Base-call qualities are not available, and no considerably larger clone is one nucleotide away. Evidence from one read is weak. TCRdb shows the sequencer as Illumina NovaSeq 6000. TCRalpha and TCRbeta cDNA libraries were constructed by 5'RACE with constant-segment primers, with sample barcodes and unique molecular identifiers being introduced. Trizol reagent was used to extract RNA from every sample. The libraries were amplified in two PCR steps, and the second step added a second sample barcode and Illumina TruSeq adapters. Libraries were sequenced on an Illumina NovaSeq with 2 x 150 bp paired-end reads. On the authors' methods: With migec v1.2.7, reads were demultiplexed and then collapsed into UMI-guided consensus sequences. Using mixcr v2.1.11, the UMI consensuses were aligned to TRA and TRB V and J templates and assembled into clonotypes. A clonotype was counted as expanded or contracted only if both edgeR and NoisET called the change significant, with noise models trained on biological replicates. edgeR calls used a false discovery rate-adjusted p below 0.01 and a log2 fold-change threshold of 1. As an exploratory analysis of dynamics, max-normalized trajectories of the 1000 most abundant clonotypes were examined with PCA combined with hierarchical clustering. Separately sequenced CD4+ and CD8+ repertoires were used to assign a CD4 or CD8 phenotype to each responding clone. TCRdb passed the public sequencing reads through fastp at Q25 and MiXCR, retaining productive beta sequences. Rows matching on CDR3 protein sequence are summarized as one entry with the most common DNA and genes. What appears here as the V and J calls and clone size reflects TCRdb's work, not the paper's. The sample profile shows more than 350,000 distinct CDR3 sequences; about a sixth of them were found once. Jointly, the top ten make up roughly 21% of the sample.

The receptor was derived from a man aged 18 to 29 who had mild COVID-19 (a few samples of this study predate the infection). The sample titles of this study are shuffled in the database, so cell type and time point are left out; the donor was told from shared clones. What was sequenced was PBMCs or a T cell subset sorted from them (not recorded which). The receptor chain draws on TRBV19 and TRBJ2-5, with the D gene tentatively TRBD1 or TRBD2, based on 5 matching bases in each. This receptor has the CDR3 CASSKPGPTGETQYF. The DNA sequence is given as TGTGCCAGTAGTAAACCGGGACCCACGGGGGAGACCCAGTACTTC.